This passage covers 5 T cell receptor beta chains from one sample sequenced in a study of T cells in Graves' hyperthyroidism and ophthalmopathy. Template material for amplifying TCR beta CDR3 regions consisted of RNA transcripts. The primer set for the first-round RT-PCR of the TCR CDR3 was HTBI. TCRdb itself ran the multiplex PCR reads through MiXCR, one entry per CDR3 protein. The sample shows more than 500,000 distinct CDR3 sequences, 15% to 20% of them seen only once. The sample comprised blood. Every receptor here comes from a woman under 40 with Graves' hyperthyroidism.

The J gene is TRBJ2-7, the V gene TRBV6-5; D may be TRBD2 (5 bases). The germline V gene encodes CDR1 MNHEY and CDR2 SVGAGI. The ends were cut back, 1 base at V and 2 bases at J, with 12 bases in the middle. The CDR3 runs to 15 residues. CDR3 nucleotide sequence: TGTGCCAGCAGTTACTGGCAGCCGGGGACCTACGAGCAGTACTTC. Protein: CASSYWQPGTYEQYF.

This clonotype showed up many times. The chain recombines TRBV28 with TRBJ1-2; TRBD1 might be the D (5 bases). V dropped 10 bases and J dropped 7 bases, with 13 bases sitting between them. CDR3 length equals 11 residues. CDR1 MDHEN and CDR2 SYDVKM come from the germline V gene. CDR3 coding DNA: TGTGCCACCCGGACGGGGGTTGGCTACACCTTC. Protein: CATRTGVGYTF.

This clonotype was counted many times. This chain joins TRBV5-6 and TRBJ2-7; 8 bases line up with TRBD1. The CDR3 contains 14 residues. Germline lookup yields CDR1 SGHDT and CDR2 YYEEEE. V lost 4 bases, J lost 2 bases, and 5 bases stayed unmatched. CDR3 sequence: CASSRTGSAYEQYF. The CDR3 coding sequence is TGTGCCAGCAGCAGGACAGGGTCTGCCTACGAGCAGTACTTC.

This chain uses TRBV5-1 with TRBJ2-5; the D call may be TRBD1 or TRBD2 (6 bases each). Germline V CDR1 and CDR2: SGHRS, YFSETQ. Trimming shortened V by 4 bases and J by 5 bases, and 15 bases separated the two germline ends. The CDR3 is 14 residues long. CDR3 sequence: CASSHRGTRETQYF. The CDR3 nucleotides are TGCGCCAGCAGCCATCGCGGGACAAGGGAGACCCAGTACTTC.

This clonotype was picked up many times. V gene TRBV28 combines with J gene TRBJ1-2, with TRBD1 identical over 7 bases. CDR1 and CDR2 (germline): MDHEN, SYDVKM. The CDR3 is 13 residues long. J gave up 4 bases and V 5 bases, and 4 bases lay outside the gene matches. CDR3 residues: CASSGGTAYGYTF. The CDR3 DNA sequence: TGTGCCAGCAGTGGTGGGACAGCCTATGGCTACACCTTC.